The present T cell receptor beta chain was sequenced within a study of CD4 T cells in relation to SARS-CoV-2 and coronaviruses. Study context: After less than eleven days of antigen culture, PBMC TCR beta CDR3s were sequenced.

Germline V CDR1 and CDR2: SNHLY, FYNNEI. V lost 6 bases to trimming and J lost 7 bases; unmatched junction nucleotides: 3. The CDR3 is made up of 13 amino acids. Data came from immunoSEQ multiplex PCR; TCRdb stores just in-frame clones and leaves some out. The table has over 20,000 clones, around four fifths seen once. Before the COVID-19 pandemic, during about 2010-2019, CD4+ T cells were taken from unexposed donors. The cells were cultured for under twelve days before CD4+ T cells were isolated. Testing used SARS-CoV-2 S/N and four cold-coronavirus spikes on unexposed-donor CD4+ T cells, cells permitting. PBMCs were plated at a few million per well in IL-2-containing medium. As regards this clone: The antigen is undetermined.

The gene calls are TRBV2 and TRBJ2-1, with TRBD2 matching 10 bases. The TCR comes from a human donor in good health. The sequenced sample was CD4+ T cells from PBMCs, cultured in vitro. The CDR3 coding sequence is TGTGCCAGCAGCCTAGCGGGAGCGAATGAGCAGTTCTTC. Residues: CASSLAGANEQFF.